These 14 T cell receptor beta chains came from one sample sequenced in a study of T cells after yellow fever vaccination. TCRdb redid the calling of the 5' RACE reads with MiXCR, one entry per CDR3 protein. The sample includes around 140,000 distinct CDR3 sequences, 5% to 8% of them seen just once. The sample here was CD4+ T cells sorted from PBMCs, taken 10 days after the yellow fever booster vaccination. All receptors come from a man younger than 45 who received the YFV17D yellow fever vaccine.

This clonotype was seen a handful of times. This chain links TRBV7-9 with TRBJ2-7; D possibly uses TRBD1 or TRBD2 (5 bases each). Trimming left V 2 bases short and J 4 bases short, with 15 bases between. Germline V gives CDR1 SEHNR, CDR2 FQNEAQ (reference sequence). The CDR3 is made up of 15 amino acids. The chain's CDR3 is CASSLRVTGLYEQYF. In DNA, the CDR3 is TGTGCCAGCAGCTTAAGGGTGACGGGGCTTTACGAGCAGTACTTC.

The chain employs TRBV7-2 and TRBJ1-2, with 9 bases lining up with TRBD1. Per germline, CDR1 SGHTA and CDR2 FQGNSA. The CDR3 has 15 amino acids. With 5 bases clipped from V and 7 bases from J, the junction kept 11 bases outside the gene matches. The CDR3 sequence is CASSPRTGQGSGYTF. The CDR3 nucleotides read TGTGCCAGCAGCCCTAGAACGGGACAGGGTAGTGGCTACACCTTC. The full variable domain, rest sourced from reference TRBV7-2 and TRBJ1-2, is GAGVSQSPSNKVTEKGKDVELRCDPISGHTALYWYRQSLGQGLEFLIYFQGNSAPDKSGLPSDRFSAERTGGSVSTLTIQRTQQEDSAVYLCASSPRTGQGSGYTFGSGTRLTVV.

There are many counts of this clonotype. This chain joins TRBV15 and TRBJ2-2; D might be TRBD1 (5 bases). Looked up from germline, CDR1 is LNHNV and CDR2 is YYDKDF (reference sequence). This CDR3 is 15 amino acids long. V was trimmed by 0 bases and J by 4 bases, leaving 9 bases between them. CDR3 region: CATSRDRVITGELFF. CDR3 in DNA: TGTGCCACCAGCAGAGACAGGGTCATCACCGGGGAGCTGTTTTTT.

The CDR3, as DNA: TGTGCCAGCAGCCAAGGAGGGGCTAGCGGGAGGTCCATAGAGACCCAGTACTTC. Its protein is CASSQGGASGRSIETQYF. The V gene is TRBV11-1, the J gene TRBJ2-5; 11 positions match TRBD2. The CDR3 sequence is 18 residues long. CDR1 is SGHAT, CDR2 FQDESV, per germline (reference sequence). V gave up 5 bases and J gave up 4 bases; unmatched junction bases: 15. Full variable domain (missing parts from reference TRBV11-1 and TRBJ2-5): EAEVAQSPRYKITEKSQAVAFWCDPISGHATLYWYRQILGQGPELLVQFQDESVVDDSQLPKDRFSAERLKGVDSTLKIQPAELGDSAMYLCASSQGGASGRSIETQYFGPGTRLLVL.

In this sample, this clonotype turned up many times. The rearrangement links TRBV7-2 to TRBJ1-4; 8 bases align to TRBD1. V gave up 5 bases and J gave up 8 bases; unmatched junction bases: 7. Germline values: CDR1 SGHTA, CDR2 FQGNSA. The CDR3 has 14 residues. The CDR3, as DNA: TGTGCCAGCAGCCCAAACAGGGGGGGAGAAAAACTGTTTTTT. Protein sequence: CASSPNRGGEKLFF.

This clonotype came up many times. This rearrangement joins TRBV3-1 to TRBJ1-5; perhaps TRBD1 as D (5 bases). This CDR3 has 14 residues. Germline CDR1 reads LGHDT; CDR2 reads YNNKEL (reference sequence). Trimming removed 5 bases from V and 7 bases from J, with 15 bases in between. In DNA form, the CDR3 reads TGTGCCAGCAGCAGACAGTTCTTGGAGCAGCCCCAGCATTTT. It yields the protein CASSRQFLEQPQHF.

This clonotype was seen many times. The rearrangement uses TRBV2 and TRBJ2-1; 12 bases line up with TRBD2. V lost 5 bases and J lost 9; bases outside the gene matches: 8. The CDR3 contains 15 residues. From germline, CDR1 is SNHLY and CDR2 FYNNEI. The CDR3, as DNA: TGTGCCAGCAGTTCACTGACTAGCGGGAGTACTGAGCAGTTCTTC. Translating it yields CASSSLTSGSTEQFF.

Many counts were recorded for this clonotype. The chain links TRBV9 to TRBJ2-1; either TRBD1 or TRBD2 may supply D (5 bases each). V lost 3 bases, J lost 2 bases, and 15 bases lay in between. The CDR3 is 16 amino acids. Germline assignment: CDR1 SGDLS and CDR2 YYNGEE. The CDR3 DNA sequence: TGTGCCAGCAGCGGTGCGAGGGGAAACCCCTACAATGAGCAGTTCTTC. This codes for CASSGARGNPYNEQFF.

This clonotype was seen many times. The chain links TRBV24-1 to TRBJ2-1, with D possibly called TRBD1 or TRBD2 (5 bases each). Germline values: CDR1 KGHDR, CDR2 SFDVKD. CDR3 size: 18 residues. The V and J ends lost 3 bases and 5 bases respectively, with 22 bases between them. Here the CDR3 reads CATSDPAPGPSGHNEQFF. CDR3 DNA sequence: TGTGCCACCAGTGATCCCGCACCGGGACCCTCGGGCCACAATGAGCAGTTCTTC.

Notes on this clonotype: A much larger clone lies one base from this, so it may be a read error. The chain joins TRBV5-1 to TRBJ2-1; D is possibly TRBD2 (9 bases). Germline V CDR1 and CDR2: SGHRS, YFSETQ. The CDR3 is made up of 17 amino acids. This CDR3 reads CSSSPTSTGGIAGAWFF. DNA for the CDR3: TGCTCCAGCAGCCCTACAAGTACAGGGGGAATAGCGGGAGCATGGTTCTTC.

At least ten counts were recorded for this clonotype. The chain joins TRBV5-1 to TRBJ2-2; no reliable D call. V was cut by 5 bases and J by 5 bases, with 4 bases left in between. This CDR3 is built from 11 residues. The germline gives CDR1 SGHRS, CDR2 YFSETQ. The CDR3 here is CASRETGELFF. The CDR3 nucleotides read TGCGCCAGCAGGGAGACCGGGGAGCTGTTTTTT. The full variable domain, rest sourced from reference TRBV5-1 and TRBJ2-2, is KAGVTQTPRYLIKTRGQQVTLSCSPISGHRSVSWYQQTPGQGLQFLFEYFSETQRNKGNFPGRFSGRQFSNSRSEMNVSTLELGDSALYLCASRETGELFFGEGSRLTVL.

This clonotype appeared many times. The rearrangement joins TRBV20-1 to TRBJ2-7; maybe TRBD1 (6 bases). This CDR3 has 13 amino acids. The V gene's germline CDR1 is DFQATT and CDR2 SNEGSKA (reference sequence). With 4 bases removed from V and 3 bases from J, the gap between germline ends came to 13 bases. The CDR3 reads CSANPLGGYEQYF. The DNA for the CDR3 is TGCAGTGCTAACCCCCTAGGGGGCTACGAGCAGTACTTC.

In this sample, this clonotype turned up many times. The rearrangement uses TRBV20-1 and TRBJ2-2, with D unclear. The germline V gene has CDR1 DFQATT and CDR2 SNEGSKA (reference sequence). The CDR3 consists of 16 residues. V was cut by 0 bases and J by 6 bases, with 17 bases left in between. CDR3: CSARDRRPIAPGELFF. DNA for the CDR3: TGCAGTGCTAGAGATCGTCGGCCGATCGCGCCCGGGGAGCTGTTTTTT.

This chain uses TRBV30 with TRBJ1-2; D is unresolved. The V gene's germline CDR1 is GTSNPN and CDR2 SVGIG (reference sequence). This CDR3 is 15 amino acids long. V lost 0 bases and J 1 base, leaving 12 bases between the germline ends. CDR3 sequence reads: CAWSVPAEGNYGYTF. The CDR3 nucleotides read TGTGCCTGGAGTGTCCCTGCGGAGGGTAACTATGGCTACACCTTC.